This T cell receptor (beta chain) emerged from a study of a mutant IDH1 vaccine in newly diagnosed glioma. Across the whole study: Radiotherapy alone preceded vaccination by 4-6 weeks; alternatively, vaccination started with temozolomide cycles. Radiotherapy, temozolomide, or both had been given previously, and both were given to most.

The time point here: week 23, last vaccination. In the vaccine, a single dose held 300 ug of the mutant IDH1 20-mer peptide, along with topical imiquimod. Germline lookup yields CDR1 SNHLY and CDR2 FYNNEI. CDR3 length: 18 amino acids. V lost 3 bases to trimming and J lost 1 base, with 18 bases between them. About this clone: Its antigen remains unknown.

Method: immunoSEQ multiplex PCR; TCRdb's copy keeps in-frame clones and lacks some. Found here are about 56,000 clones, about 90% of them singletons; the top ten hold 1.3% to 1.5%. Study-wide results and limits: Pseudoprogression showed no apparent link to changes in top peripheral T cell clonotypes.

The sequence was obtained from a man aged 40-49 years with glioma. This chain links TRBV2 with TRBJ1-4; the D gene is possibly TRBD1 (5 bases). The starting material was PBMCs, obtained from a glioma patient whose treatment included an IDH1 peptide vaccine. The DNA for the CDR3 is TGTGCCAGCAGTGAGTACAGCCTGGGGACGGAAACTAATGAAAAACTGTTTTTT. It is translated as CASSEYSLGTETNEKLFF.